This TCR beta chain was sequenced for a study of CD8 T cells in ankylosing spondylitis. Study-wide findings and caveats: About eight highly homologous variants made up a TCR beta motif that seemed to typify ankylosing spondylitis blood.

Comment on this clonotype: Its antigen is currently unknown.

Trimming took 5 bases from V and 1 from J, leaving 14 bases between them. Germline CDR1 is DFQATT and CDR2 is SNEGSKA (reference sequence). The CDR3 has 14 residues. The TCR beta libraries were generated through quantitative 5'-RACE incorporating molecular barcodes. TCRdb reprocessed the 5' RACE reads with MiXCR, giving one entry per CDR3 protein. There are just under 550,000 distinct CDR3 sequences in the sample; about 13% occur only once, and approximately 6.2% lies in the top ten. The TCR sequence derives from a male donor with ankylosing spondylitis. The V gene is TRBV20-1, the J gene TRBJ1-1; D gene unclear. The specimen was blood, either unsorted or a sorted T cell fraction (not recorded which). The CDR3 DNA reads as TGCAGTGCTCCCCTAACCCAGGCGAACACTGAAGCTTTCTTT. Its translation: CSAPLTQANTEAFF.